Below, 12 T cell receptor beta chains from the same sample are listed, as sequenced in a study of control samples from healthy donors and cancer patients. Sequencing used immunoSEQ multiplex PCR; TCRdb keeps in-frame clones, though not all of them. Of over 150,000 clones detected, 90% to 95% appear once; the ten largest clones hold 1.2% to 1.5%. The sequencing sample was made of blood. The receptor source for this set is a woman aged 18-29 years in good health.

This clone was observed a single time. The chain employs TRBV13 and TRBJ2-5, with D perhaps assigned TRBD1 or TRBD2 (6 bases each). The V end lost 1 base, the J end lost 5 bases, and 14 bases lay between the germline ends. Looked up from germline, CDR1 is PRHDT and CDR2 is FYEKMQ (reference sequence). This CDR3 has 15 amino acids. The CDR3 DNA is TGTGCCAGCAGCTTAGCAGGGGAAGGGAGGGAGACCCAGTACTTC. Translated: CASSLAGEGRETQYF.

This chain links TRBV10-3 with TRBJ2-7; 7 bases align to TRBD2. V lost 6 bases to trimming and J lost 5 bases; unmatched junction nucleotides: 16. This CDR3 contains 16 residues. Germline CDR1 and CDR2: ENHRY and SYGVKD. The CDR3 region is CAISDTGTTRRDEQYF. CDR3 coding DNA: TGTGCCATCAGCGACACCGGGACTACGAGGAGGGACGAGCAGTACTTC.

The V gene is TRBV6-2 or TRBV6-3, the J gene TRBJ2-7; 11 bases align to TRBD1. Germline V gene sequence: CDR1 MNHEY, CDR2 SVGEGT. Trimming removed 5 bases from V and 2 bases from J; junction bases left unmatched: 2. The CDR3 contains 14 residues. In DNA, the CDR3 is TGTGCCAGCAGTCGGGACAGGGGGGCCTACGAGCAGTACTTC. Translated, it gives CASSRDRGAYEQYF.

The rearrangement joins TRBV10-1 to TRBJ2-7; D is tentatively TRBD1 or TRBD2 (6 bases each). CDR1 is WNHNN, CDR2 SYGVQD, per germline (reference sequence). V was shortened by 3 bases and J by 6 bases, with 9 bases between the two germline ends. CDR3 length: 12 residues. The CDR3 region has the DNA TGCGCCAGCAGTGATGGAGGGGGCGAGCAGTACTTC. Protein: CASSDGGGEQYF.

The chain is built from TRBV4-2 and TRBJ1-3; no definite D call. The CDR3 is 13 amino acids. V was shortened by 3 bases and J by 3 bases, with 6 bases between the two germline ends. Germline V gene lookup returns CDR1 LGHNA and CDR2 YNFKEQ. The CDR3 here is CASSQANGNTIYF. The CDR3 bases are TGTGCCAGCAGCCAGGCAAATGGAAACACCATATATTTT.

The chain recombines TRBV11-2 with TRBJ2-2, with 8 bases that match TRBD2. Germline V CDR1 and CDR2: SGHAT, FQNNGV. This CDR3 is built from 17 residues. After removal of 5 bases from V and 2 bases from J, the junction contained 10 bases not matched to a gene. CDR3 in DNA: TGTGCCAGCAGCAGAACCGGGACTAGGGCTAACACCGGGGAGCTGTTTTTT. Protein sequence: CASSRTGTRANTGELFF.

V usage is TRBV11-3 and J usage is TRBJ1-6; a weak D match, TRBD1 (5 bases). Between the trimmed V and J ends, which lost 1 base and 8 bases, there was a span of 12 bases. This CDR3 region has 15 residues. Germline-derived CDR1 and CDR2 are SGHNT and YENEEA. The CDR3 region is CASSLGGGRYSPLHF. CDR3 DNA: TGTGCCAGCAGCTTAGGGGGGGGGAGGTATTCACCCCTCCACTTT.

In its sample, this clone was seen once. The same CDR3 also results from other DNA sequences found in this sample. The CDR3 region has the DNA TGTGCCAGCAGCTTTAGCGGGAGAAGCTCCTACAATGAGCAGTTCTTC. Translating it yields CASSFSGRSSYNEQFF. This sequence joins TRBV7-9 and TRBJ2-1, with TRBD2 matching over 9 bases. J lost 0 bases, V lost 3 bases, and 3 bases had no gene match. The CDR3 spans 16 residues. Germline V gene lookup returns CDR1 SEHNR and CDR2 FQNEAQ (reference sequence).

The V gene is TRBV27, the J gene TRBJ1-5; D is uncertain. Trimming took 3 bases from V and 9 from J, leaving 9 bases between them. Per the germline V gene, CDR1 is MNHEY and CDR2 is SMNVEV (reference sequence). The CDR3 sequence is 12 residues long. The CDR3 DNA is TGTGCCAGCAGTTTCGCAGGTCGGCCCCAGCATTTT. Translating it yields CASSFAGRPQHF.

The chain uses TRBV9 and TRBJ2-3, with D perhaps matching TRBD2 (6 bases). The CDR3 is 16 residues long. The V gene lost 0 bases and the J gene lost 5 bases, with 16 bases spanning the gap. Germline CDR1 is SGDLS and CDR2 is YYNGEE. The CDR3 spells CASSVAGGSWGDTQYF. CDR3 bases: TGTGCCAGCAGCGTAGCTGGGGGGTCGTGGGGAGATACGCAGTATTTT.

The chain is built from TRBV18 and TRBJ2-5, with D possibly matching TRBD2 (7 bases). Germline-derived CDR1 and CDR2 are KGHSH and LQKENI. Trimming stripped 3 bases from V and 2 bases from J, with 16 bases between. CDR3 length: 16 amino acids. In DNA, the CDR3 is TGTGCCAGCTCACCTCCGGGACTAACAGGGCAAGAGACCCAGTACTTC. Amino acid sequence: CASSPPGLTGQETQYF.

The chain recombines TRBV4-1 with TRBJ1-2; 10 bases agree with TRBD1. The CDR3 loop spans 15 amino acids. Per germline, CDR1 MGHRA and CDR2 YSYEKL. The trim removed 3 bases at V and 6 bases at J, leaving 7 bases unmatched. This chain's CDR3 is CASSHLGQGRNGYTF. The CDR3 region has the DNA TGCGCCAGCAGCCACCTGGGACAGGGGAGGAATGGCTACACCTTC.